A single sample is the source of the 10 T cell receptor beta chains below, sequenced in a study of OX40 agonist ivuxolimab in advanced cancers. The protocol was immunoSEQ multiplex PCR, while the TCRdb copy is restricted to in-frame clones and leaves out a portion. The sample shows approximately 160,000 clones, approximately 94% of them seen only once. This sample comprised CD4+ or CD8+ T cells sorted from blood, obtained in a trial of the OX40 agonist ivuxolimab. The receptors were sampled from an adult with an advanced solid tumor such as melanoma, head and neck, liver or kidney cancer.

The chain combines TRBV11-2 with TRBJ2-3; 11 bases line up with TRBD1. The CDR3 length is 17 residues. V gave up 4 bases and J gave up 3 bases; unmatched junction bases: 9. The germline V gene has CDR1 SGHAT and CDR2 FQNNGV. Here the CDR3 DNA reads TGTGCCAGCAGCTCCGAGGACAGGGGGCCAAGGACAGATACGCAGTATTTT. It encodes CASSSEDRGPRTDTQYF.

CDR3 sequence (DNA): TGCGCCAGCAGCTTGGCCTCGACAGGGCAATATGGCTACACCTTC. The encoded protein is CASSLASTGQYGYTF. The chain recombines TRBV5-1 with TRBJ1-2; 7 bases match TRBD1. Germline V gene sequence: CDR1 SGHRS, CDR2 YFSETQ. The CDR3 spans 15 residues. V dropped 0 bases and J dropped 5; count of bases not matched to a gene: 7.

The gene calls are TRBV29-1 and TRBJ2-2; D possibly corresponds to TRBD1 (5 bases). This CDR3 comprises 11 residues. From germline, CDR1 is SQVTM and CDR2 ANQGSEA. The CDR3 reads CGTGGTGELFF. CDR3 DNA: TGCGGTACAGGTGGCACCGGGGAGCTGTTTTTT.

This clone appeared a single time. The chain joins TRBV30 to TRBJ2-7; TRBD2 matches 14 bases. Germline V lookup: CDR1 GTSNPN, CDR2 SVGIG (reference sequence). Trimming at V came to 3 bases and at J to 5 bases, leaving 3 bases not matched to a gene. The CDR3 totals 14 residues. In DNA, the CDR3 is TGTGCCTGGAGCCCGGGACTAGCGGGGGACGAGCAGTACTTC. Translating gives CAWSPGLAGDEQYF.

This clone has only one observation. J is TRBJ1-1 and V is TRBV19; D gene unclear. The ends were cut back, 3 bases at V and 5 bases at J, with 10 bases in the middle. The CDR3 loop spans 13 amino acids. Germline CDR1 reads LNHDA; CDR2 reads SQIVND (reference sequence). CDR3 amino acids: CASSIWGWTEAFF. The DNA of the CDR3 is TGTGCCAGTAGTATTTGGGGATGGACTGAAGCTTTCTTT.

The chain recombines TRBV7-6 with TRBJ2-1; D not resolved. Per the germline V gene, CDR1 is SGHVS and CDR2 is FNYEAQ. CDR3 length equals 11 residues. With 4 bases removed from V and 8 bases from J, the gap between germline ends came to 6 bases. The CDR3 DNA is TGTGCCAGCAGCTCCTTAGATGAGCAGTTCTTC. This encodes CASSSLDEQFF.

This clone occurred a few times. The chain links TRBV18 to TRBJ1-2; D is unresolved. CDR1 and CDR2 (germline): KGHSH, LQKENI. The CDR3 spans 14 residues. Trimming took off 6 bases at V and 0 bases at J, with 11 bases between the two ends. In DNA form, the CDR3 reads TGTGCCAGCTCGTCCGACACTTCTAACTATGGCTACACCTTC. As protein: CASSSDTSNYGYTF.

The sample holds a few counts of this clone. The chain links TRBV2 to TRBJ1-5; D is possibly TRBD1 (6 bases). Germline CDR1 reads SNHLY; CDR2 reads FYNNEI. The germline V and J ends were trimmed by 1 base and 6 bases, with 13 bases remaining between them. The CDR3 runs 15 residues. The CDR3 loop reads CASSEEVGGSQPQHF. CDR3 nucleotide sequence: TGTGCCAGCAGTGAAGAGGTTGGGGGCAGTCAGCCCCAGCATTTT.

This chain's CDR3 is CASSSQASPNEQFF. The DNA for the CDR3 is TGTGCCAGCAGTTCCCAGGCCTCGCCTAATGAGCAGTTCTTC. The genes are TRBV7-2 and TRBJ2-1; no definite D call. CDR3 length: 14 amino acids. V shed 6 bases and J shed 7 bases, with 16 bases lying between them. Germline V gene lookup returns CDR1 SGHTA and CDR2 FQGNSA.

This rearrangement joins TRBV11-2 to TRBJ1-2, with a tentative D call TRBD1 (5 bases). The CDR3 has 13 residues. The V end was cut by 5 bases, the J end by 5 bases, with 12 bases between. CDR1 SGHAT and CDR2 FQNNGV come from the germline V gene. CDR3 sequence: CASSPQGTYGYTF. The CDR3 DNA reads TGTGCCAGCAGCCCCCAGGGAACTTATGGCTACACCTTC.